A selection of T cell receptor beta chains follows, all from one sample in a study of regulatory T cells in long-lasting Graves disease. TCRdb reprocessed the multiplex PCR reads with MiXCR, giving one entry per CDR3 protein. The sample lists about 200,000 distinct CDR3 sequences, roughly 18% occurring once. Sequenced here: peripheral blood mononuclear cells (PBMCs), sampled at new diagnosis, from a patient treated with antithyroid drugs. Receptor source: a female donor with Graves disease. The CDR3 runs from the conserved cysteine through the conserved F or W. D genes are given only for firm matches. Expanded clones get a size class; other rows say once, few or many, or leave the size out.

D,V,size,J,CDR3,DNA
.,TRBV10-1,few,TRBJ2-3,CASSARGYSDTQYF,TGCGCCAGCAGTGCCCGGGGTTATTCGGATACGCAGTATTTT
.,TRBV6-1,.,TRBJ2-5,CAGSSIRGVETQYF,TGTGCCGGATCTTCGATTCGGGGAGTAGAGACCCAGTACTTC
TRBD1,TRBV20-1,many,TRBJ1-2,CSAILDRDHNYGYTF,TGCAGTGCTATATTGGACAGGGACCACAACTATGGCTACACCTTC
.,TRBV30,.,TRBJ2-4,CAWSVNGRNIQYF,TGTGCCTGGAGTGTAAACGGGAGAAACATTCAGTACTTC
TRBD2,TRBV5-1,few,TRBJ2-1,CASIGLAGKAEQFF,TGCGCCAGCATCGGACTAGCGGGAAAGGCTGAGCAGTTCTTC
.,TRBV13,many,TRBJ1-2,CASSERTGTLYGYTF,TGTGCCAGCAGCGAACGTACCGGGACACTCTATGGCTACACCTTC
TRBD1,TRBV18,many,TRBJ2-7,CASSPGTGKSEQYF,TGTGCCAGCTCACCGGGGACAGGGAAAAGCGAGCAGTACTTC
.,TRBV7-3,many,TRBJ2-5,CASSRGASETQYF,TGTGCCAGCAGCAGGGGGGCTTCAGAGACCCAGTACTTC
TRBD1,TRBV28,many,TRBJ1-2,CASSRIGTGSNYGYTF,TGTGCCAGCAGCCGCATCGGGACAGGGTCTAACTATGGCTACACCTTC
TRBD1,TRBV7-3,many,TRBJ1-3,CASSTYRDRGGNTIYF,TGTGCCAGCAGCACTTACCGGGACAGGGGTGGAAACACCATATATTTT
.,TRBV27,many,TRBJ2-7,CASSSHRVAVENEQYF,TGTGCCAGCAGTTCCCACAGGGTTGCGGTGGAAAACGAGCAGTACTTC
.,TRBV27,many,TRBJ2-1,CASSLRVSYNEQFF,TGTGCCAGCAGTTTAAGGGTCTCCTACAATGAGCAGTTCTTC
.,TRBV11-3,.,TRBJ1-1,CASSLDGDQNTEAFF,TGTGCCAGCAGCTTAGATGGGGACCAAAACACTGAAGCTTTCTTT
.,TRBV7-9,many,TRBJ1-5,CASSLAGYSNQPQHF,TGTGCCAGCAGCTTAGCCGGATATAGCAATCAGCCCCAGCATTTT
.,TRBV28,many,TRBJ2-5,CASSLGWGLEKETQYF,TGTGCCAGCAGTTTGGGGTGGGGTTTAGAAAAAGAGACCCAGTACTTC
.,TRBV27,.,TRBJ2-2,CASSLVSLNTGELFF,TGTGCCAGCAGTTTAGTGAGCCTGAACACCGGGGAGCTGTTTTTT
TRBD1,TRBV5-8,many,TRBJ1-5,CASSLAGGLYSNQPQHF,TGTGCCAGCAGCTTGGCAGGGGGCCTCTATAGCAATCAGCCCCAGCATTTT